This section outlines one T cell receptor beta chain sequence together with its context. TCR libraries were built from 500 to 600 ng of total RNA by linear amplification. From the reads, TCRdb called clonotypes with MiXCR, one entry per CDR3 protein. The sample holds 150,000 to 200,000 distinct CDR3 sequences, around 80% seen once. The sample belongs to a study of healthy donors' naive CD4 and CD8 T cells. Germline V CDR1 and CDR2: SQVTM, ANQGSEA. V dropped 4 bases and J dropped 5 bases, with 11 bases sitting between them. This CDR3 contains 12 residues. This clonotype was obtained from a pool of human donors in good health; the sample pools cells from several healthy donors. What was sequenced was naive CD4+ and CD8+ T cells sorted from blood, pooled from several donors. The chain has TRBV29-1 and TRBJ1-2; possibly TRBD1 for D (5 bases). The CDR3 bases are TGCAGCGTTGGGGACGGCCGTTATGGCTACACCTTC. This encodes CSVGDGRYGYTF.